These T cell receptor beta chains were read from a single sample in a study of blood T cells in healthy people across ages. TCRdb reprocessed the 5' RACE reads via MiXCR and lists one record per CDR3 protein. Of around 1.7 million distinct CDR3 sequences in the sample, roughly 28% are singletons; the top ten hold roughly 8%. The sequencing sample was made of blood. The receptors were sampled from a woman aged 25 to 45 in good health. The CDR3 runs from the conserved cysteine through the conserved F or W. The D gene is left open where the match is weak. Clone size is not always given. Where it is, it says once, few, many or a class for expanded clones.

CDR3	DNA	V	J	size	D
CASSPYGTGGASTDTQYF	TGTGCCAGCAGCCCGTACGGGACAGGGGGCGCCAGCACAGATACGCAGTATTTT	TRBV7-9	TRBJ2-3	-	TRBD1
CASSKVKGDSHNEQFF	TGTGCCAGCAGCAAAGTGAAGGGGGACAGCCACAATGAGCAGTTCTTC	TRBV21-1	TRBJ2-1	few	-
CASRGGVADPDTQYF	TGTGCCAGCAGGGGGGGCGTTGCGGACCCAGATACGCAGTATTTT	TRBV5-4	TRBJ2-3	few	-
CASNDRGGHEQYF	TGTGCCAGCAACGATCGCGGGGGGCACGAGCAGTACTTC	TRBV7-2	TRBJ2-7	-	TRBD2
CSASAGMTYEQYF	TGCAGTGCTAGCGCCGGAATGACCTACGAGCAGTACTTC	TRBV20-1	TRBJ2-7	few	-
CASSFPGENEQFF	TGCGCCAGCAGCTTCCCGGGGGAAAATGAGCAGTTCTTC	TRBV5-1	TRBJ2-1	-	-
CASSDEGSQEKGELFF	TGTGCCAGCAGTGATGAGGGGTCCCAGGAAAAGGGGGAGCTGTTTTTT	TRBV25-1	TRBJ2-2	-	-
CASSQVPESYGYTF	TGCGCCAGCAGCCAAGTGCCGGAGTCCTATGGCTACACCTTC	TRBV4-1	TRBJ1-2	-	-
CSASTSGGRRYEQYF	TGCAGTGCGTCCACTAGCGGGGGGCGTCGCTACGAGCAGTACTTC	TRBV20-1	TRBJ2-7	many	TRBD2
CSAVERDRHGYTF	TGCAGTGCTGTCGAAAGAGACAGGCATGGCTACACCTTC	TRBV20-1	TRBJ1-2	few	-
CASRSMDQETQYF	TGTGCCAGCAGGTCAATGGATCAAGAGACCCAGTACTTC	TRBV7-9	TRBJ2-5	-	-
CASSLLGTGGGETQYF	TGTGCCAGCAGTTTATTGGGGACGGGAGGAGGAGAGACCCAGTACTTC	TRBV28	TRBJ2-5	-	TRBD2
CASSYPAALYGYTF	TGTGCCAGCAGTTATCCGGCAGCCCTCTATGGCTACACCTTC	TRBV6-1	TRBJ1-2	-	-
CASSLQQGTEEQYF	TGTGCCAGCAGCTTACAACAGGGGACGGAGGAGCAGTACTTC	TRBV7-7	TRBJ2-7	-	TRBD1
CASSLEGTRSYTQYF	TGTGCCAGCAGCCTGGAGGGGACACGATCATATACGCAGTATTTT	TRBV6-2/TRBV6-3	TRBJ2-3	-	-
CASNQGVGEQYF	TGTGCCAGCAATCAGGGAGTCGGCGAGCAGTACTTC	TRBV6-2/TRBV6-3	TRBJ2-7	-	-
CASSEQGGREKLFF	TGTGCCAGCAGTGAACAGGGAGGCAGGGAAAAACTGTTTTTT	TRBV6-1	TRBJ1-4	few	-
CASSPMGGGPDTQYF	TGTGCCAGCTCTCCTATGGGCGGGGGGCCAGATACGCAGTATTTT	TRBV11-2	TRBJ2-3	-	TRBD2
CASSSMMEEGDERVSPLHF	TGTGCCAGCAGTTCTATGATGGAGGAGGGAGACGAAAGGGTTTCACCCCTCCACTTT	TRBV28	TRBJ1-6	-	-
CASSLTGTSGSRTDTQYF	TGTGCCAGCAGCTTAACCGGGACTAGCGGGAGCCGTACAGATACGCAGTATTTT	TRBV7-2	TRBJ2-3	-	TRBD2
CASSPRAGRGNQPQHF	TGTGCCAGCAGCCCCAGGGCCGGGCGGGGTAATCAGCCCCAGCATTTT	TRBV3-1	TRBJ1-5	once	-
CASSRESNSPLHF	TGCGCCAGCAGCCGGGAGAGTAATTCACCCCTCCACTTT	TRBV5-1	TRBJ1-6	many	-
CSARGGTTYEQFF	TGCAGTGCTAGAGGGGGGACTACGTACGAGCAGTTCTTC	TRBV20-1	TRBJ2-1	-	TRBD2
CASSQEGGRSTQQYF	TGCGCCAGCAGCCAAGAGGGAGGCCGATCTACGCAGCAGTACTTC	TRBV4-3	TRBJ2-7	few	-
CARNMGTVDSPLHF	TGTGCCCGGAACATGGGGACAGTAGATTCACCCCTCCACTTT	TRBV30	TRBJ1-6	-	TRBD1
CASSVGQGDQETQYF	TGTGCCAGCAGCGTCGGACAGGGGGATCAAGAGACCCAGTACTTC	TRBV7-9	TRBJ2-5	-	TRBD1
CASSLSAGTGELFF	TGTGCCAGCAGCTTAAGTGCGGGCACCGGGGAGCTGTTTTTT	TRBV7-3	TRBJ2-2	-	-
CSARDGGRFTDTQYF	TGCAGTGCTAGAGACGGCGGGAGGTTTACAGATACGCAGTATTTT	TRBV20-1	TRBJ2-3	-	TRBD2